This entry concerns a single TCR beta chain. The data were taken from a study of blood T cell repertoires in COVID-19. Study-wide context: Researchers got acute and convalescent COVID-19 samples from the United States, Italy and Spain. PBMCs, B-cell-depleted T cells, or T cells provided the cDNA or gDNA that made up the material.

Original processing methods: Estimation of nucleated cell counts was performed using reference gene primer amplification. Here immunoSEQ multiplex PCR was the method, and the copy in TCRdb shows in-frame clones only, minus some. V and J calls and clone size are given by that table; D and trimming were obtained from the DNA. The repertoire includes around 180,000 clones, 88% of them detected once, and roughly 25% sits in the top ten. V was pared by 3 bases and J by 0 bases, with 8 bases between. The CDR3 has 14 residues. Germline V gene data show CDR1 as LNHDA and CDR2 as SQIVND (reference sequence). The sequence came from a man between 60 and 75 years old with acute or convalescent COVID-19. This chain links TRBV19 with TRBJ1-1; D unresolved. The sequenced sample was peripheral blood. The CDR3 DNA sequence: TGTGCCAGTAGTATTGTCCGGGTGAACACTGAAGCTTTCTTT. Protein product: CASSIVRVNTEAFF.